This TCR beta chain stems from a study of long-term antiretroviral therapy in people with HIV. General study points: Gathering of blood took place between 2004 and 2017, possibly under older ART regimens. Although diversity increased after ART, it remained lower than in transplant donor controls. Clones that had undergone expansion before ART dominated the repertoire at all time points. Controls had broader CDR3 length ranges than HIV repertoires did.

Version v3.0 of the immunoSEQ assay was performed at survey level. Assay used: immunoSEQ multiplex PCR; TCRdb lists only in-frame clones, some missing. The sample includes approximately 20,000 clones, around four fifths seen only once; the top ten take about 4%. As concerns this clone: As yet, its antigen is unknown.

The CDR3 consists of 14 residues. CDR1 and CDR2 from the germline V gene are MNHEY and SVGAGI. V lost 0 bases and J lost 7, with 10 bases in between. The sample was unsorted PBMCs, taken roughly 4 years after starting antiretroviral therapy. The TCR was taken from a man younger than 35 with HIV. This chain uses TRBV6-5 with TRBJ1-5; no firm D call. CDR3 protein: CASSYSIGGQPQHF. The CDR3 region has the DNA TGTGCCAGCAGTTACTCGATAGGCGGACAGCCCCAGCATTTT.